The TCR beta chain under discussion was sequenced for a study of beta chain features in type 1 diabetes (dated by TCRdb to 2017 to 2018). Some background on the complete study: No differences in mean age, gender distribution, total cell number or subset yield were found between patients and healthy donors. In the study, recently diagnosed type 1 diabetes patients and matched healthy donors were compared on the TCRB repertoires of their sorted circulating CD4+ T cell subsets. Across all samples, fewer than 110,000,000 sorted cells were examined, and cell number per subset correlated strongly with RNA yield. Whereas all 28 donors provided naive and central memory subsets, regulatory and stem cell-like memory subsets were isolated from just 8 patients and roughly eight healthy donors.

This clone appeared a few times. Its specific antigen is unknown. No much larger clonotype is one base removed from it; base qualities were not supplied. All of the isolated RNA was reverse transcribed with the High Capacity cDNA Reverse Transcription Kit, so expressed TCRB transcripts were sequenced. Deep immunoSEQ sequencing was performed on naive, central memory and regulatory T cell samples, with an average of roughly 3.6 million total reads per sample. Sorted cells were lysed in RLT buffer and RNA was extracted with DNase-treated RNeasy Micro or Mini kits, depending on cell number. Each cell subset was processed on its own to prevent cross-contamination, while patient and healthy donor samples were processed together. The immunoSEQ multiplex PCR was used to amplify TCRB sequences from cDNA, yielding 87-bp fragments that span the CDR3 region. Sequencing of the amplicons was performed on the Illumina HiSeq platform. In the original analysis: PCR bias was corrected computationally using synthetic template baselines, and reads within Hamming distance 2 were collapsed, with unmergeable singletons discarded. Reads were aligned against IMGT to assign V, D and J genes, CDR3 length and insertions or deletions at six rearrangement sites. Within each subset, clonotype counts were normalized to the number of sorted cells before true diversity and Gini coefficients were calculated with the tcR R package. The overlap coefficient, calculated on TCRB nucleotide sequences, was used to quantify repertoire sharing. Out-of-frame TCRB sequences from naive cells were analyzed as a proxy for the pre-selection repertoire. In its TCRdb copy, this immuneACCESS table keeps in-frame sequences only and misses some clones. Where compared with another copy, unresolved V genes explain less than half of these, and the others have no known cause. The D gene and trimming were derived from the DNA, and the V and J assignments and clone size from that table. Counted in this sample were 900,000 or so clones; about a sixth of them appeared once. The ten most abundant clones make up 0.02% to 0.025% of the sample.

Each donor gave one peripheral blood draw, around 0.12 L on average, collected into heparinised tubes. Naive, central memory, regulatory and stem cell-like memory CD4+ T cells were sorted on a BD FACSAria II using a panel including CD45RO, CCR7, CD25, CD127, CD95 and CD27. A purity above 95% was achieved for all sorted populations. PBMCs were isolated immediately by Lymphoprep density gradient centrifugation and stained directly without culture. Samples were stained and sorted in pairs, with one healthy donor and one patient per experiment, so that batch effects were minimized. Inclusive of the bounding cysteine and phenylalanine, the CDR3 is 13 residues long. Of the read, only the CDR3 DNA is kept; its 39 bases are in frame from base 1. Ends trimmed: V by 5 bases, J by 3 bases; bases unmatched to a gene: 3. The germline V gene (reference sequence) sets CDR1 to LNHDA and CDR2 to SQIVND. General findings and caveats noted by the study authors: PCR may preferentially amplify shorter templates, but because patient and control samples were amplified and corrected together, any resulting skew would affect both groups equally. Type 1 diabetes patients showed a moderate but significant shortening of TCRB CDR3 length in all four CD4+ subsets. Naive, central memory and regulatory TCRB repertoires appeared more similar among patients than among healthy donors. Fewer insertions and more nucleotide deletions at VDJ recombination sites were observed in patients with type 1 diabetes, implying thymic rearrangement abnormalities. Because cDNA was sequenced instead of genomic DNA, highly expressing activated cells could be over-represented, though the groups showed no difference in activation or CD3 levels. Only small numbers of individuals were included in the HLA sub-analyses, which left unresolved whether HLA type had any influence on TCRB rearrangement.

This receptor was obtained from a woman under 30 in good health. The chain couples TRBV19 to TRBJ2-7, with 8 central nucleotides matching TRBD1. Sequencing used naive CD4+ T cells from blood. What this sample's cell subset or site label stands for: true naive CD4+ T cells. The CDR3 protein sequence reads: CASSSGTGYEQYF. The sequenced DNA: TGTGCCAGTAGTTCGGGGACAGGCTACGAGCAGTACTTC.